What follows describes a single T cell receptor (beta chain). Its antigen is unknown. The data were produced by immunoSEQ multiplex PCR, yet TCRdb's version contains in-frame clones alone and is incomplete. Altogether more than 95,000 clones are present, more than 65% being singletons, with the ten largest covering approximately 5.5%. The sample originates from a study of radiotherapy plus CTLA-4 blockade in lung cancer. Study-wide points: TCR clones originating in tumors grew in number in blood after radiotherapy plus ipilimumab. Response was reportedly best predicted by early blood T cell clone dynamics, with interferon-beta.

Focal radiation with ipilimumab CTLA-4 blockade was given to patients with chemo-refractory metastatic non-small-cell lung cancer. Germline CDR1 and CDR2: SGHTA and FQGNSA. V dropped 5 bases and J dropped 4; count of bases not matched to a gene: 5. CDR3 length equals 14 residues. The TCR originated in a human donor with non-small cell lung cancer who had a partial response to radiotherapy plus ipilimumab. The sample in question was peripheral blood, obtained from a patient treated with radiotherapy plus ipilimumab. This chain uses TRBV7-2 with TRBJ1-2, with TRBD1 identical over 9 bases. CDR3 region: CASSPTGGFYGYTF. The DNA for the CDR3 is TGTGCCAGCAGCCCCACAGGGGGCTTCTATGGCTACACCTTC.